These T cell receptor beta chains were read from a single sample in a study of control samples from healthy donors and cancer patients. TCRdb keeps only in-frame clones here, not all; method: immunoSEQ multiplex PCR. The sample includes some 65,000 clones, 84% seen only once; the top ten take 2.5% to 3%. What was sequenced was PBMCs. All receptors derive from a woman in her forties or fifties with lung cancer. Each CDR3 is given with its conserved first and last residue. D genes are given only for firm matches. Size values are once, few and many counts, or a class for expanded clones, and some rows have none.

TRBV29-1	.	.	TRBJ1-1	TGCAGCGTTGACGGAGGGGGTGTCACTGAAGCTTTCTTT	CSVDGGGVTEAFF
TRBV6-6	.	.	TRBJ1-4	TGTGCCAGCCGCGGGGTGGGGGCTAATGAAAAACTGTTTTTT	CASRGVGANEKLFF
TRBV15	.	.	TRBJ2-7	TGTGCCACCAGCAAAAGAGGGATGTCCTACGAGCAGTACTTC	CATSKRGMSYEQYF
TRBV27	.	.	TRBJ1-2	TGTGCCAGCAGTGGGACGGCTAACTATGGCTACACCTTC	CASSGTANYGYTF
TRBV7-2	few	TRBD1	TRBJ1-2	TGTGCCAGCAGCTTAGGGACAGGGGAATTCTATGGCTACACCTTC	CASSLGTGEFYGYTF
TRBV6-9	once	.	TRBJ2-5	TGTGCCAGCAGTTATCGGACAGGCACCCAGGGGGGGACCCAGTACTTC	CASSYRTGTQGGTQYF
TRBV12-2	.	.	TRBJ2-5	TGTGCAAGTCGCCTCCTCTCCAGGACGACAGGGGGGGAAGAGACCCAGTACTTC	CASRLLSRTTGGEETQYF
TRBV9	.	.	TRBJ1-4	TGTGCCAGCAGCGTAGACACAACTAATGAAAAACTGTTTTTT	CASSVDTTNEKLFF
TRBV5-1	.	.	TRBJ1-1	TGCGCCAGCAGCTTCAGGGGTCCGAGCACTGAAGCTTTCTTT	CASSFRGPSTEAFF
TRBV27	.	.	TRBJ2-7	TGTGCCAGCAGTTTAAGCCTGGCCTCCTACGAGCAGTACTTC	CASSLSLASYEQYF
TRBV19	few	.	TRBJ2-5	TGTGCCAGTTCGAACAGGGTGGGGAAAGAGACCCAGTACTTC	CASSNRVGKETQYF
TRBV7-6	.	.	TRBJ1-2	TGTGCCAGCAGCTTGAATGGGATCTATGGCTACACCTTC	CASSLNGIYGYTF
TRBV19	.	TRBD1	TRBJ2-1	TGTGCCAGTAGTAGGGGACAGGCAAGTAACAGTGAGCAGTTCTTC	CASSRGQASNSEQFF
TRBV27	.	.	TRBJ1-1	TGTGCCATTTTCGCTGGGACTGAAGCTTTCTTT	CAIFAGTEAFF
TRBV5-1	.	.	TRBJ1-1	TGCGCCAGCAGCTTGGAAGTTGAGACTTGGAACACTGAAGCTTTCTTT	CASSLEVETWNTEAFF
TRBV4-3	.	.	TRBJ1-5	TGCGCCAGCAGCCAAAACAGGGATCAGCCCCAGCATTTT	CASSQNRDQPQHF
TRBV19	few	.	TRBJ1-1	TGTGCCAGTAGCATCTTCAACACTGAAGCTTTCTTT	CASSIFNTEAFF
TRBV2	.	.	TRBJ1-1	TGTGCCAGCAGCTCCGAGGGGGTAGGGACTGAAGCTTTCTTT	CASSSEGVGTEAFF
TRBV4-2	.	.	TRBJ1-3	TGTGCCAGCAGCCTAGAGGCCTCTGGAAACACCATATATTTT	CASSLEASGNTIYF
TRBV7-9	.	.	TRBJ2-5	TGTGCCAGCAGCCCTACTTGGGGGAGAGAAGAGACCCAGTACTTC	CASSPTWGREETQYF
TRBV4-1	once	.	TRBJ2-1	TGCGCCAGCAGCCAAGATCCGACAGTTCAGCAGTTCTTC	CASSQDPTVQQFF
TRBV27	few	.	TRBJ2-1	TGTGCCAGCAGTTTAACCCAGAGCTCCTACAATGAGCAGTTCTTC	CASSLTQSSYNEQFF
TRBV4-1	.	.	TRBJ1-2	TGCGCCAGCAGCCAAGATAGTACTGGTGTCTATGGCTACACCTTC	CASSQDSTGVYGYTF
TRBV11-1	.	TRBD1	TRBJ2-2	TGTGCCAGCAGCCGGGACAGAGTTAACACCGGGGAGCTGTTTTTT	CASSRDRVNTGELFF
TRBV28	few	TRBD2	TRBJ2-5	TGTGCCAGCAGTCCAACCCGACTAGCGGGGTGGGAGACCCAGTACTTC	CASSPTRLAGWETQYF
TRBV9	.	TRBD1	TRBJ2-1	TGTGCCAGCAGCACAACCGGGACAGGGACCCTCGGTGAGCAGTTCTTC	CASSTTGTGTLGEQFF
TRBV13	.	TRBD1	TRBJ1-6	TGTGCCAGCAGCACCTGGACAGGGAAAAATTCACCCCTCCACTTT	CASSTWTGKNSPLHF
TRBV4-2	.	.	TRBJ1-2	TGTGCCAGCAGCCAAGAACGATCCACCCCCGTCCTTACGGGTGGCTACACCTTC	CASSQERSTPVLTGGYTF
TRBV9	.	.	TRBJ1-2	TGTGCCAGCAGCGTAGGGTACGGCTCGGTCTATGGCTACACCTTC	CASSVGYGSVYGYTF